This TCR beta chain originates from a study of CD4 T cells in relation to SARS-CoV-2 and coronaviruses. Study background: No peptide or an HIV-1 Nef peptide pool served as negative control.

CD4+ T cells from unexposed donors were obtained before the COVID-19 pandemic (2011-2018). After approximately ten days of culture, CD4+ T cells were isolated. The table came from immunoSEQ multiplex PCR; TCRdb's copy has only in-frame clones and leaves some out. The sample lists roughly 14,000 clones, 65% to 85% occurring once. About this clone itself: The antigen is unknown.

Germline V lookup: CDR1 SNHLY, CDR2 FYNNEI. CDR3 size: 14 residues. The V gene end was trimmed by 6 bases and the J gene end by 10 bases; junction bases not matched to a gene: 12. This clonotype was obtained from a human donor in good health. What was sequenced was CD4+ T cells from PBMCs, cultured in vitro. The chain couples TRBV2 to TRBJ2-1; 7 bases agree with TRBD1. In nucleotides, the CDR3 is TGTGCCAGCAGGGCCCAAGGGGGCCCTCGGGAGCAGTTCTTC. The encoded protein is CASRAQGGPREQFF.